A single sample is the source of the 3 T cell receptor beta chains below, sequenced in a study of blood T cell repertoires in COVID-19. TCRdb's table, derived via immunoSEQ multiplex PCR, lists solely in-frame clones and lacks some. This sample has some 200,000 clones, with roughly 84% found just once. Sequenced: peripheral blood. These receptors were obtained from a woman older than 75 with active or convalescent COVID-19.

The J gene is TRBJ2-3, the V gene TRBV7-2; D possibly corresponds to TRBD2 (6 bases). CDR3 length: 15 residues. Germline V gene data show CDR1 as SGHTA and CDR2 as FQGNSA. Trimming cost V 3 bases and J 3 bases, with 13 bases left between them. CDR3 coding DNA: TGTGCCAGCAGCTTTGGGCGGGGCCTGACAGATACGCAGTATTTT. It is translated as CASSFGRGLTDTQYF. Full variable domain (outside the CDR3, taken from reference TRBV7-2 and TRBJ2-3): GAGVSQSPSNKVTEKGKDVELRCDPISGHTALYWYRQSLGQGLEFLIYFQGNSAPDKSGLPSDRFSAERTGGSVSTLTIQRTQQEDSAVYLCASSFGRGLTDTQYFGPGTRLTVL.

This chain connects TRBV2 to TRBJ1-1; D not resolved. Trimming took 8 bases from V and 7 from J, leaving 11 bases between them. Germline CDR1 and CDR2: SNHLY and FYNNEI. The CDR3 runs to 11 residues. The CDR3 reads CASRFWSEAFF. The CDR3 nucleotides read TGTGCCAGCCGTTTTTGGAGTGAAGCTTTCTTT.

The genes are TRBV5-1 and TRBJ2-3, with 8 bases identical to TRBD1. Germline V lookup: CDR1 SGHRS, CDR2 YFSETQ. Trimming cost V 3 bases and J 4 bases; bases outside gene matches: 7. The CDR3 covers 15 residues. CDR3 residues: CASSSLTGGADTQYF. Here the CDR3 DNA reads TGCGCCAGCAGCTCCCTAACAGGGGGTGCAGATACGCAGTATTTT.